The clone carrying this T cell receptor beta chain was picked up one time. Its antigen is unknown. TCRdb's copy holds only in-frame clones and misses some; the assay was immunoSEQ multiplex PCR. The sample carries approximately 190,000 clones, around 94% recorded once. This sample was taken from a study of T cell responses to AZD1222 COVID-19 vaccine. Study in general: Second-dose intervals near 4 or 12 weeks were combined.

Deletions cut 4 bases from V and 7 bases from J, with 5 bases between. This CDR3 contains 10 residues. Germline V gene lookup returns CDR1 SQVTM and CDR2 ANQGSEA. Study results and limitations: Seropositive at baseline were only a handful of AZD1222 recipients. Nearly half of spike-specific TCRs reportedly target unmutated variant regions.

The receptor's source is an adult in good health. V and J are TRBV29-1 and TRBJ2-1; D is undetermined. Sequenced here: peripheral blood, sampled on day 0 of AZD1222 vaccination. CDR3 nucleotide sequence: TGCAGCGTTGCCCATAATGAGCAGTTCTTC. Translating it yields CSVAHNEQFF.